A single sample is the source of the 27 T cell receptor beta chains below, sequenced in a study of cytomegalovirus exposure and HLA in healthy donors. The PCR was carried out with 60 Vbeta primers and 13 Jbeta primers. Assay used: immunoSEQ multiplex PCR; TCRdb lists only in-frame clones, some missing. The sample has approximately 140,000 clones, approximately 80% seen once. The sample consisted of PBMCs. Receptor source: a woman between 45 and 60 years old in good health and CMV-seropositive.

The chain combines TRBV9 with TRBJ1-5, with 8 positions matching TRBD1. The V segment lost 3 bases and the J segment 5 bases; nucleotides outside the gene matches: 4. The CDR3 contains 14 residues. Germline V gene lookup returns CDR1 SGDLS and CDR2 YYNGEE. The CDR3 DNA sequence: TGTGCCAGCAGCGCGGACAGGGAGTATCAGCCCCAGCATTTT. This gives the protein CASSADREYQPQHF.

CDR3 DNA: TGTGCCAGCAGCTCCAGGGGGACAGCAACTAATGAAAAACTGTTTTTT. Protein sequence: CASSSRGTATNEKLFF. The chain uses TRBV7-2 and TRBJ1-4, with 7 bases identical to TRBD1. CDR1 is SGHTA, CDR2 FQGNSA, per germline. V was pared by 4 bases and J by 0 bases, with 5 bases of the junction left unmatched. The CDR3 loop spans 16 amino acids.

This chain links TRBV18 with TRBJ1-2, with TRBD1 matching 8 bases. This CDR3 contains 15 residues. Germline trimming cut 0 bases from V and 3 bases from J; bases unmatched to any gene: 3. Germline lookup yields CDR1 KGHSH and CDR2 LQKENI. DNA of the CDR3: TGTGCCAGCTCACCACCGACAGGGGCAGACTATGGCTACACCTTC. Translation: CASSPPTGADYGYTF.

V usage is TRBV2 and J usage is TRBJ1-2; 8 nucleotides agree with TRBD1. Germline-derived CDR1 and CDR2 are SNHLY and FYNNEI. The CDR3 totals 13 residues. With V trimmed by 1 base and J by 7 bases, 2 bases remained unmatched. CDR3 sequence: CASSEVQGGGYTF. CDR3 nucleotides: TGTGCCAGCAGTGAAGTACAGGGGGGTGGCTACACCTTC. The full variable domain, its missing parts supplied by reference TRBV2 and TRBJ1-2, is EPEVTQTPSHQVTQMGQEVILRCVPISNHLYFYWYRQILGQKVEFLVSFYNNEISEKSEIFDDQFSVERPDGSNFTLKIRSTKLEDSAMYFCASSEVQGGGYTFGSGTRLTVV.

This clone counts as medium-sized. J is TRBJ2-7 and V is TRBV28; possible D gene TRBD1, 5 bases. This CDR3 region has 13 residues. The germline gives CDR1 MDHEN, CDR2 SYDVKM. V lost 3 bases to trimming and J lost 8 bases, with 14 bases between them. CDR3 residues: CASSFTDLDKQYF. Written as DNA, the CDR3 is TGTGCCAGCAGTTTTACGGATTTGGACAAGCAGTACTTC.

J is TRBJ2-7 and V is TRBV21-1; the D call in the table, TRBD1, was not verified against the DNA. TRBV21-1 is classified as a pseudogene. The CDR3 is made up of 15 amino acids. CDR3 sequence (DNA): TGTGCCAGCAGCAAATGCAACACCAGCTCCTACGAGCAGTACTTC. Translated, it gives CASSKCNTSSYEQYF.

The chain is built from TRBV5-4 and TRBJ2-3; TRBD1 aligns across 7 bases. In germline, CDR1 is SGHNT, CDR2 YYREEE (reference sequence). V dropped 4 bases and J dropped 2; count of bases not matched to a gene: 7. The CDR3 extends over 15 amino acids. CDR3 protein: CASSAGGSTTDTQYF. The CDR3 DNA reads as TGTGCCAGCAGCGCAGGGGGAAGCACCACAGATACGCAGTATTTT.

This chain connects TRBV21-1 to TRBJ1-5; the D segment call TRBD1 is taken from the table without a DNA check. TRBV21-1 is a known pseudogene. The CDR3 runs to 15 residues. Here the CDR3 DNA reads TGTGCCAGCACCTCAAAAGGGGGTAGGGGTAGACCCCAGCATTTT. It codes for CASTSKGGRGRPQHF.

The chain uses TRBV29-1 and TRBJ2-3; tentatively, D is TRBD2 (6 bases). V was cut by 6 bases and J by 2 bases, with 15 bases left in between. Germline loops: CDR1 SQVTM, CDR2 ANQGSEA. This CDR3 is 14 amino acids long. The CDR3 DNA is TGCAGCGTAAGGTTAGCGGTGGCCACAGATACGCAGTATTTT. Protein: CSVRLAVATDTQYF.

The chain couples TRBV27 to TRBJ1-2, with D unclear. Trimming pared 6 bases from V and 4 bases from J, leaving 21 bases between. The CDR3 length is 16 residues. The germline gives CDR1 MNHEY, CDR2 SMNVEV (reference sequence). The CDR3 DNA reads TGTGCCAGCAGCCCCTCCGGCGGGGAGACGAGCTATGGCTACACCTTC. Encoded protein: CASSPSGGETSYGYTF.

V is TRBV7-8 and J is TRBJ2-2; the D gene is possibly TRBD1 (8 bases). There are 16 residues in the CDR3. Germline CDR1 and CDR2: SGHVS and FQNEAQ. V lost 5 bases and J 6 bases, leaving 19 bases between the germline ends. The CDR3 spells CASSPGGGGWSGELFF. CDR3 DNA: TGTGCCAGCAGCCCAGGGGGCGGGGGATGGTCCGGGGAGCTGTTTTTT.

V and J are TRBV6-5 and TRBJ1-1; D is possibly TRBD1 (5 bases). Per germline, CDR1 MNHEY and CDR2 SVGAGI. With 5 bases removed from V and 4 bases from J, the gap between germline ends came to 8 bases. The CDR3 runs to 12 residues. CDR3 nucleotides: TGTGCCAGCAGTCTCCAGGGCACTGAAGCTTTCTTT. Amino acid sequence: CASSLQGTEAFF.

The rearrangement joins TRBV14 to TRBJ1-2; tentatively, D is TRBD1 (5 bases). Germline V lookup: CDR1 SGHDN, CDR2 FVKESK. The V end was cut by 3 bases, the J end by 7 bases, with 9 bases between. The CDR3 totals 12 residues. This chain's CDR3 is CASSHWDSGYTF. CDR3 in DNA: TGTGCCAGCAGCCATTGGGACTCTGGCTACACCTTC.

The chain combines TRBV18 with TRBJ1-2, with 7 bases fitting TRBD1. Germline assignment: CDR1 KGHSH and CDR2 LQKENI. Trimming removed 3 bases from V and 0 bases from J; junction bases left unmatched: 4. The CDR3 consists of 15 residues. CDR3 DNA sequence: TGTGCCAGCTCACCGAACAGGGGAACTAACTATGGCTACACCTTC. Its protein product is CASSPNRGTNYGYTF. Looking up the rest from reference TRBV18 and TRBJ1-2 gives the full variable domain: NAGVMQNPRHLVRRRGQEARLRCSPMKGHSHVYWYRQLPEEGLKFMVYLQKENIIDESGMPKERFSAEFPKEGPSILRIQQVVRGDSAAYFCASSPNRGTNYGYTFGSGTRLTVV.

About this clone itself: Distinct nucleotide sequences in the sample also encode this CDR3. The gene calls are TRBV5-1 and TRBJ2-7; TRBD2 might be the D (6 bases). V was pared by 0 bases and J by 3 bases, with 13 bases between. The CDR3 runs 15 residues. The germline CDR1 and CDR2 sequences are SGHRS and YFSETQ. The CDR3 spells CASSLERREVYEQYF. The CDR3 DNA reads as TGCGCCAGCAGCTTGGAACGTAGGGAGGTCTACGAGCAGTACTTC.

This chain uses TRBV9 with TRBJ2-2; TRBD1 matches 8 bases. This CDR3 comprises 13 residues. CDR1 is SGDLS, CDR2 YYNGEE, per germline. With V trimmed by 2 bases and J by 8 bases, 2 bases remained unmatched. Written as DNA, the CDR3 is TGTGCCAGCAGCGTTGGACAGGGAGGGGAGCTGTTTTTT. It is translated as CASSVGQGGELFF.

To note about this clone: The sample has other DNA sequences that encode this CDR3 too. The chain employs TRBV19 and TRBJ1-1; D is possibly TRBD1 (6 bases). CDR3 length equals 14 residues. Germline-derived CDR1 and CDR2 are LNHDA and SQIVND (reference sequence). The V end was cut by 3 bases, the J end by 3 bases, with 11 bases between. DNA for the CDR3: TGTGCCAGTAGTATTCTGGGGGCTCACACTGAAGCTTTCTTT. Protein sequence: CASSILGAHTEAFF.

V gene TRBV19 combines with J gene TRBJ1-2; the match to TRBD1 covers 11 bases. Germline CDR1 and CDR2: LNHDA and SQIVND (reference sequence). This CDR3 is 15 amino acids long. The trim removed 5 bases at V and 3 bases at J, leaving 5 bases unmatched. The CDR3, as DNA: TGTGCCAGTAGTCCACGGACAGGGGGCCACTATGGCTACACCTTC. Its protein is CASSPRTGGHYGYTF.

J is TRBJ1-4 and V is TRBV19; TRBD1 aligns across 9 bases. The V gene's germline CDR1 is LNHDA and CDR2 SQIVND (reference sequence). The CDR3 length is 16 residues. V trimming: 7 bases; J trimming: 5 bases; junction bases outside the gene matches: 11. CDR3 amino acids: CASKSGQGKANEKLFF. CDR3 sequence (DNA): TGTGCCAGTAAATCGGGACAGGGCAAGGCGAATGAAAAACTGTTTTTT.

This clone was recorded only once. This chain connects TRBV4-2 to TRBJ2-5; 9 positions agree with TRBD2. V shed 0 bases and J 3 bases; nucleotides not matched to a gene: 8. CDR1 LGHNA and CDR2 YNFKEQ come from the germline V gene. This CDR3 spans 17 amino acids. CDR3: CASSQDIRLAGKETQYF. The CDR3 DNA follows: TGTGCCAGCAGCCAAGATATTAGGCTAGCGGGAAAAGAGACCCAGTACTTC.

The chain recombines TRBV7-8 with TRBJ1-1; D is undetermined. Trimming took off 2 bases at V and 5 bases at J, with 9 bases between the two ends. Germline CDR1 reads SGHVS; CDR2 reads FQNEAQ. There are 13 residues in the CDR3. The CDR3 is CASSLTARTEAFF. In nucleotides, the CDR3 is TGTGCCAGCAGCTTAACGGCTAGGACTGAAGCTTTCTTT.

The CDR3 DNA sequence: TGTGCCAGCAGTGGAGGCAATCAGCCCCAGCATTTT. This translates into CASSGGNQPQHF. V gene TRBV27 combines with J gene TRBJ1-5, with no clear D. Between the trimmed V and J ends, which lost 5 bases and 2 bases, there was a span of 4 bases. This CDR3 has 12 residues. The germline V gene has CDR1 MNHEY and CDR2 SMNVEV (reference sequence).

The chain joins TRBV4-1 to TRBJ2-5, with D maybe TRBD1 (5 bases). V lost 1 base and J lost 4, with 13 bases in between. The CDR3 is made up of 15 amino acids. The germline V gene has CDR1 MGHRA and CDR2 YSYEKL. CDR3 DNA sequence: TGCGCCAGCAGCCAAGGTTGGGTGGGGCCAGAGACCCAGTACTTC. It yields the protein CASSQGWVGPETQYF.

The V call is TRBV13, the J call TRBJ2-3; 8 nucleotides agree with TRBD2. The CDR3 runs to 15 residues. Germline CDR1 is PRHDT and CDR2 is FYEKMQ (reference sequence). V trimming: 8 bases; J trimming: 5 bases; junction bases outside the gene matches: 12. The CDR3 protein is CASSSSGGPGDTQYF. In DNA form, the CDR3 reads TGTGCCAGCTCGTCGTCGGGGGGGCCAGGAGATACGCAGTATTTT. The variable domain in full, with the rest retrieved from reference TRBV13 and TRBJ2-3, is AAGVIQSPRHLIKEKRETATLKCYPIPRHDTVYWYQQGPGQDPQFLISFYEKMQSDKGSIPDRFSAQQFSDYHSELNMSSLELGDSALYFCASSSSGGPGDTQYFGPGTRLTVL.

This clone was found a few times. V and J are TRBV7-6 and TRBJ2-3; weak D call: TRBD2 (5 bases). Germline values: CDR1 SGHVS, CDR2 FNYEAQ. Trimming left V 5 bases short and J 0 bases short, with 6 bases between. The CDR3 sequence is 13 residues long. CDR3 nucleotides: TGTGCCAGCAGCCGGACTAGCACAGATACGCAGTATTTT. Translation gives CASSRTSTDTQYF. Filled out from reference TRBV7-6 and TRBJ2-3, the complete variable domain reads GAGVSQSPRYKVTKRGQDVALRCDPISGHVSLYWYRQALGQGPEFLTYFNYEAQQDKSGLPNDRFSAERPEGSISTLTIQRTEQRDSAMYRCASSRTSTDTQYFGPGTRLTVL.

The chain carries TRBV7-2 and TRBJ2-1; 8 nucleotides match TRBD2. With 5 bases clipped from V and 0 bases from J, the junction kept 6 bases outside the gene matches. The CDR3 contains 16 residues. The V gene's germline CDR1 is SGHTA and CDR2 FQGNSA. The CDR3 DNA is TGTGCCAGCAGCACCCCAGCGGGGGCCTCCTACAATGAGCAGTTCTTC. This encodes CASSTPAGASYNEQFF.

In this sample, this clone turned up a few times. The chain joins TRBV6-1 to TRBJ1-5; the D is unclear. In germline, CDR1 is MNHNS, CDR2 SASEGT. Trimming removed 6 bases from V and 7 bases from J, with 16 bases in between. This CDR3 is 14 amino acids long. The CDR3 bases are TGTGCCAGCAGGGAATCGGGTTCGGGGCAGCCCCAGCATTTT. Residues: CASRESGSGQPQHF.